Presented here are 11 T cell receptor beta chains from one specimen sequenced in a study of CD8 T cells in ankylosing spondylitis. One entry per CDR3 protein results from TCRdb running MiXCR on the 5' RACE reads. In the table there are approximately 350,000 distinct CDR3 sequences, roughly 20% of which are singletons. Source material: blood, either unsorted or a sorted T cell fraction (not recorded which). Receptors were obtained from a male donor with ankylosing spondylitis or in good health (not recorded which).

CDR3 sequence reads: CASSQVETAYYEQYF. Written as DNA, the CDR3 is TGTGCCAGCAGCCAAGTAGAAACGGCATACTACGAGCAGTACTTC. The rearrangement uses TRBV4-2 and TRBJ2-7; D is unclear. This CDR3 is 15 amino acids long. The germline V and J ends were trimmed by 1 base and 3 bases, with 13 bases remaining between them. Germline CDR1 and CDR2: LGHNA and YNFKEQ.

The V and J genes are TRBV7-9 and TRBJ2-1, with 12 bases lining up with TRBD2. The CDR3 contains 13 residues. In germline, CDR1 is SEHNR, CDR2 FQNEAQ (reference sequence). Trimming at V came to 8 bases and at J to 7 bases, leaving 3 bases not matched to a gene. The CDR3 loop is CASPLAGGNEQFF. As DNA, the CDR3 is TGTGCCAGCCCCCTAGCGGGGGGGAATGAGCAGTTCTTC. Looking up the rest from reference TRBV7-9 and TRBJ2-1 gives the full variable domain: DTGVSQNPRHKITKRGQNVTFRCDPISEHNRLYWYRQTLGQGPEFLTYFQNEAQLEKSRLLSDRFSAERPKGSFSTLEIQRTEQGDSAMYLCASPLAGGNEQFFGPGTRLTVL.

This clonotype was recorded a few times. The rearrangement uses TRBV7-9 and TRBJ2-5; possible D gene TRBD2, 5 bases. In germline, CDR1 is SEHNR, CDR2 FQNEAQ (reference sequence). CDR3 size: 16 residues. Trimming removed 5 bases at V and 2 bases at J, with 18 bases between. The CDR3 protein is CASSLRLPTPQETQYF. DNA of the CDR3: TGTGCCAGCAGCCTTAGACTACCCACCCCTCAAGAGACCCAGTACTTC.

In this sample, this clonotype turned up a few times. V gene TRBV12-3 or TRBV12-4 combines with J gene TRBJ2-1; no firm D call. The CDR3 totals 13 residues. The V end was cut by 5 bases, the J end by 8 bases, with 13 bases between. DNA for the CDR3: TGTGCCAGCAGTCCCCTGTCCCCACATGAGCAGTTCTTC. This sequence encodes CASSPLSPHEQFF.

The V gene is TRBV11-2, the J gene TRBJ2-5, with D maybe TRBD1 (5 bases). Germline CDR1 SGHAT, CDR2 FQNNGV. The CDR3 runs to 18 residues. V shed 0 bases and J shed 5 bases, with 22 bases lying between them. CDR3 coding DNA: TGTGCCAGCAGCTTAGATCTGGGGCGGCTAGAATTCGCGGAGACCCAGTACTTC. It translates to CASSLDLGRLEFAETQYF.

This clonotype was found a few times. The J gene is TRBJ2-7, the V gene TRBV6-1; 10 bases match TRBD2. Germline V gene lookup returns CDR1 MNHNS and CDR2 SASEGT. This CDR3 contains 15 residues. V was pared by 1 base and J by 1 base, with 1 base of the junction left unmatched. The CDR3 loop reads CASSEGTSGSYEQYF. CDR3 nucleotide sequence: TGTGCCAGCAGTGAAGGGACTAGCGGATCCTACGAGCAGTACTTC.

The chain joins TRBV3-1 to TRBJ2-7; D is unresolved. The CDR3 consists of 16 residues. Trimming cost V 4 bases and J 2 bases, with 18 bases left between them. The germline V gene has CDR1 LGHDT and CDR2 YNNKEL (reference sequence). CDR3 DNA sequence: TGTGCCAGCAGCCCCTCCGAGACATTAAACCCCTACGAGCAGTACTTC. Amino acid sequence: CASSPSETLNPYEQYF.

The chain has TRBV9 and TRBJ2-2; 9 nucleotides agree with TRBD1. The germline CDR1 and CDR2 sequences are SGDLS and YYNGEE. There are 17 residues in the CDR3. With V trimmed by 2 bases and J by 1 base, 6 bases remained unmatched. The CDR3 sequence is CASSVPWDRENTGELFF. The CDR3 DNA reads as TGTGCCAGCAGCGTTCCCTGGGACAGGGAGAACACCGGGGAGCTGTTTTTT.

This chain connects TRBV7-2 to TRBJ2-7; D is unclear. The length of the CDR3 is 15 residues. The V gene's germline CDR1 is SGHTA and CDR2 FQGNSA. The V end was cut by 5 bases, the J end by 0 bases, with 14 bases between. CDR3 coding DNA: TGTGCCAGCAGCCTCTCCAACTCCCCCTCCTACGAGCAGTACTTC. It translates to CASSLSNSPSYEQYF.

The J gene is TRBJ2-4, the V gene TRBV12-3 or TRBV12-4; D uncertain. The CDR3 is 13 amino acids. V shed 3 bases and J shed 14 bases, with 17 bases lying between them. CDR3 DNA: TGTGCCAGCAGTTTCTCGACCGCACAACCTAAGTACTTC. Translation: CASSFSTAQPKYF.

This clonotype was observed a handful of times. The V gene is TRBV9, the J gene TRBJ1-1; TRBD1 might be the D (6 bases). The CDR3 sequence is 13 residues long. Germline V gene lookup returns CDR1 SGDLS and CDR2 YYNGEE. Trimming took 2 bases from V and 4 from J, leaving 9 bases between them. The CDR3 sequence: CASSVQGFTEAFF. The CDR3 region has the DNA TGTGCCAGCAGCGTTCAGGGGTTCACTGAAGCTTTCTTT.